Detailed here is one TCR beta chain. Unmatched junction bases numbered 7, after V lost 3 bases and J lost 4 bases. CDR3 length equals 14 residues. The germline gives CDR1 DFQATT, CDR2 SNEGSKA (reference sequence). The sample comes from a study of blood T cell repertoires in COVID-19. At the level of the study: The United States, Italy and Spain provided the acute and convalescent COVID-19 samples. Sources were T cells, B-cell-depleted T cells, or PBMCs; the material itself was cDNA or gDNA.

In the authors' methods: It was from reference gene primer amplification that nucleated cell counts were estimated. Repertoires were generated with immunoSEQ multiplex PCR, while TCRdb's copy carries only in-frame clones and drops some. V and J calls and clone size come straight from that table; D and trimming were deduced from the DNA. The table shows 100,000 to 150,000 clones, with around four fifths occurring only once. The clonotype comes from a man aged 55 to 69 with acute or convalescent COVID-19. The V call is TRBV20-1, the J call TRBJ2-7, with TRBD2 matching over 9 bases. The sequenced sample consisted of peripheral blood. CDR3 loop: CSASGPSGKYEQYF. In nucleotides, the CDR3 is TGCAGTGCTAGTGGGCCTAGCGGGAAATACGAGCAGTACTTC.